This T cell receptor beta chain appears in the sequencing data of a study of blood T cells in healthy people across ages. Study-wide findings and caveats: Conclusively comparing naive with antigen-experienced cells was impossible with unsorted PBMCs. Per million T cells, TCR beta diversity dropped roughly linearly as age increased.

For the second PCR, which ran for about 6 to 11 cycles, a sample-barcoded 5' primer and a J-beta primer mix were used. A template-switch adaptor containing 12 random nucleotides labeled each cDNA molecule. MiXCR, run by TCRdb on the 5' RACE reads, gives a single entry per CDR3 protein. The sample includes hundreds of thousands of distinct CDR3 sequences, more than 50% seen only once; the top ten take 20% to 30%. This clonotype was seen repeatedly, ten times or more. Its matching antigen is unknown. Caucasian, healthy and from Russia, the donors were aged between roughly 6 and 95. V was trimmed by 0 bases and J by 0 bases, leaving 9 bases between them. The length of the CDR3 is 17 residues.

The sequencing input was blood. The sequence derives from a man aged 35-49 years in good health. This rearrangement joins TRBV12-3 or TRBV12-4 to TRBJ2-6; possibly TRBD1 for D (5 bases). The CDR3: CASSLARAFSGANVLTF. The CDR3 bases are TGTGCCAGCAGTTTAGCCAGGGCCTTCTCTGGGGCCAACGTCCTGACTTTC.